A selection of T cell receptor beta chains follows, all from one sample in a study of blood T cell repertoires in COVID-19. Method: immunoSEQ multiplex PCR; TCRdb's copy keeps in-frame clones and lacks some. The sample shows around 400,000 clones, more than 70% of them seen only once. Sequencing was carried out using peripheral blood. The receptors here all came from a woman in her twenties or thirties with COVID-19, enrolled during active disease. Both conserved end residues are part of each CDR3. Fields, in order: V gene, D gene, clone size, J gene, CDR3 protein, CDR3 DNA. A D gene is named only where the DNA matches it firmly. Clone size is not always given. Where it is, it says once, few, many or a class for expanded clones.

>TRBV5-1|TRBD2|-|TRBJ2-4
CASSIKAGDAIQYF
TGCGCCAGCAGCATAAAAGCGGGAGACGCCATTCAGTACTTC
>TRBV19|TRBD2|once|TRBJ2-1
CASSLASGGYNEQFF
TGTGCCAGTAGCCTTGCTAGCGGGGGCTACAATGAGCAGTTCTTC
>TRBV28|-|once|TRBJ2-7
CASSPGGLSYEQYF
TGTGCCAGCAGTCCGGGCGGGTTATCCTACGAGCAGTACTTC
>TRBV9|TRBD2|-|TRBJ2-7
CASSAGLAGRGSYEQYF
TGTGCCAGCAGCGCAGGACTAGCGGGGCGGGGATCCTACGAGCAGTACTTC
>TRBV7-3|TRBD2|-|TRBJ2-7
CASSLSAGATDIKYF
TGTGCCAGCAGCTTATCAGCGGGAGCCACGGATATAAAGTACTTC
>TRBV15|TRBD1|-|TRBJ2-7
CATSSPGQIYEQYF
TGTGCCACCAGCAGCCCGGGACAGATTTATGAGCAGTACTTC
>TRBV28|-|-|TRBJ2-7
CASRRKSSYEQYF
TGTGCCAGCAGACGAAAGAGCTCCTACGAGCAGTACTTC
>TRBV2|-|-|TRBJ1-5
CASNLRGSGNQPQHF
TGTGCCAGCAATCTCAGGGGAAGTGGGAATCAGCCCCAGCATTTT
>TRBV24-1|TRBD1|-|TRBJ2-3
CATSDPRGPTDTQYF
TGTGCCACCAGTGATCCCAGGGGGCCCACAGATACGCAGTATTTT
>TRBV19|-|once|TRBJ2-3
CASSIDVEGLLIYTDTQYF
TGTGCCAGTAGTATAGACGTCGAAGGACTGTTAATCTACACAGATACGCAGTATTTT
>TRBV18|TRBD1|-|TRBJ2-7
CASSPNGQGTYEQYF
TGTGCCAGCTCACCAAACGGACAGGGAACCTACGAGCAGTACTTC
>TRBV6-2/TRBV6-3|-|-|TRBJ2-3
CASSLRGLHGRTRADTQYF
TGTGCCAGCAGCCTCCGGGGACTCCACGGGAGAACCCGAGCAGATACGCAGTATTTT
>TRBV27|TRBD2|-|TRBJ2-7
CASSLSETKRTSGRYEQYF
TGTGCCAGCAGTTTATCGGAGACTAAACGGACTAGCGGGAGGTACGAGCAGTACTTC
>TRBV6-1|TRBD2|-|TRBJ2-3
CASSEAPSGSTDTQYF
TGTGCCAGCAGTGAAGCTCCTAGCGGGAGCACAGATACGCAGTATTTT
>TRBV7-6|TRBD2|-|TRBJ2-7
CASSSSLAGVDEQYF
TGTGCCAGCAGCTCCTCACTAGCGGGAGTCGACGAGCAGTACTTC
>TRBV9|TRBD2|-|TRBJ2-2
CASSVEGRVSGRARTGELFF
TGTGCCAGCAGCGTAGAAGGGAGGGTGAGTGGGAGGGCCAGGACCGGGGAGCTGTTTTTT
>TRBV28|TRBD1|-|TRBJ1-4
CASRGTGNEKLFF
TGTGCCAGCAGGGGGACAGGGAATGAAAAACTGTTTTTT